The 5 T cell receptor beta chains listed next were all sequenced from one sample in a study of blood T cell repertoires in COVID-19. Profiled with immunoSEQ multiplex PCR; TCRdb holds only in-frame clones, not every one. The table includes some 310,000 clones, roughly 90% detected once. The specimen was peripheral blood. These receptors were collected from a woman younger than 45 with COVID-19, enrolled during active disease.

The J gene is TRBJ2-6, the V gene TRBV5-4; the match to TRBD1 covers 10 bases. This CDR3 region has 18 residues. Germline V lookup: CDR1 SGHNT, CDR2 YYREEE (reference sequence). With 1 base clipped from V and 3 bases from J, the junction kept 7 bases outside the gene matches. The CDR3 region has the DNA TGTGCCAGCAGCTTGAGGGACAGGGGATCAAGTGGGGCCAACGTCCTGACTTTC. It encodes CASSLRDRGSSGANVLTF.

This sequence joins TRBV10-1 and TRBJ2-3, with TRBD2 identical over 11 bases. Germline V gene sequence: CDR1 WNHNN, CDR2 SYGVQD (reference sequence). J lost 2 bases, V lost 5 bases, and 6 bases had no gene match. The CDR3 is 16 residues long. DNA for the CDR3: TGCGCCAGCAGTTCTGGGACTAGCGGAACCACAGATACGCAGTATTTT. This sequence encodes CASSSGTSGTTDTQYF.

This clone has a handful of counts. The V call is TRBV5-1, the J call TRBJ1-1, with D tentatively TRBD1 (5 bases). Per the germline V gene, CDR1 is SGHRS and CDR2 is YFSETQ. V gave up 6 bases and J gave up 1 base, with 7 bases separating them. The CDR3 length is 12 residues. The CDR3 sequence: CASKQANTEAFF. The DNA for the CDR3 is TGCGCCAGCAAACAGGCGAACACTGAAGCTTTCTTT.

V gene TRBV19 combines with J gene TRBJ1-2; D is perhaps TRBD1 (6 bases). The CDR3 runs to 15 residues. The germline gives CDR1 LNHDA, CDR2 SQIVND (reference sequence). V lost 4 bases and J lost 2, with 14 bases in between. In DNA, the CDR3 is TGTGCCAGTAGTAGGGGACATTCCCCAAACTATGGCTACACCTTC. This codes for CASSRGHSPNYGYTF.

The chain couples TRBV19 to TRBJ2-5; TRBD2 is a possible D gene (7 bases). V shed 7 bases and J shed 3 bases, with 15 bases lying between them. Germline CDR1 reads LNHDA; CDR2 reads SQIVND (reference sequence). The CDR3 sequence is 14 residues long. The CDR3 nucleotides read TGTGCCAGTAACCACAGAGGGGGGGAAGAGACCCAGTACTTC. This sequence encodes CASNHRGGEETQYF.